This T cell receptor (beta chain) was identified during a study of blood T cell repertoires in COVID-19. This CDR3 region has 14 residues. The germline V gene encodes CDR1 MDHEN and CDR2 SYDVKM. The V gene end was trimmed by 4 bases and the J gene end by 8 bases; junction bases not matched to a gene: 5. Sequenced by immunoSEQ multiplex PCR; TCRdb stores in-frame clones only, minus some. Among about 500,000 clones listed, 87% were seen once. The specimen was PBMCs or T cells enriched from blood (not recorded which). The rearrangement uses TRBV28 and TRBJ1-4, with 9 nucleotides matching TRBD1. The receptor comes from a young woman who had recovered from COVID-19. For the CDR3, the DNA is TGTGCCAGCAGTTCCGGGACAGGGAGGGAAAAACTGTTTTTT. Its translation is CASSSGTGREKLFF.